Presented here are 11 T cell receptor beta chains from one specimen sequenced in a study of CD4+ T cells in melanoma. Repertoires were generated with immunoSEQ multiplex PCR, while TCRdb's copy carries only in-frame clones and drops some. The sample lists around 130,000 clones; 92% were seen once. The receptor set was obtained from a human donor with melanoma.

Only one count was recorded for this clone. The V call is TRBV7-2, the J call TRBJ2-6; no firm D call. This CDR3 is 16 amino acids long. V lost 8 bases to trimming and J lost 1 base, with 15 bases between them. In germline, CDR1 is SGHTA, CDR2 FQGNSA. CDR3 coding DNA: TGTGCCAGCCAAGAGTCGTGGCAGTCTGGGGCCAACGTCCTGACTTTC. Encoded protein: CASQESWQSGANVLTF.

The chain employs TRBV5-1 and TRBJ2-5; possibly TRBD2 for D (5 bases). CDR1 and CDR2 (germline): SGHRS, YFSETQ. This CDR3 has 14 amino acids. V was cut by 4 bases and J by 5 bases, with 15 bases left in between. The CDR3: CASSVGETLETQYF. The CDR3 nucleotides read TGCGCCAGCAGCGTGGGAGAGACGTTGGAGACCCAGTACTTC.

The chain employs TRBV6-1 and TRBJ2-7; no reliable D call. CDR1 and CDR2 (germline): MNHNS, SASEGT. V dropped 7 bases and J dropped 0 bases, with 10 bases sitting between them. The CDR3 contains 13 residues. CDR3 bases: TGTGCCAGCACCGCATGGAGCTCCTACGAGCAGTACTTC. Translation gives CASTAWSSYEQYF.

This clone was observed a handful of times. The chain links TRBV7-6 to TRBJ2-2, with 10 bases aligning to TRBD2. This CDR3 comprises 15 residues. Germline CDR1 is SGHVS and CDR2 is FNYEAQ. Losses at the gene ends were 9 bases for V and 4 bases for J; bases not matched to a gene: 8. CDR3 amino acids: CASSAGGTVTGELFF. Written as DNA, the CDR3 is TGTGCCAGTTCAGCGGGGGGGACTGTCACCGGGGAGCTGTTTTTT.

CDR3 nucleotides: TGTGCCAGCAGCGCTCAGGCCAGCACAGATACGCAGTATTTT. This encodes CASSAQASTDTQYF. The chain is built from TRBV9 and TRBJ2-3; D is unresolved. The CDR3 covers 14 residues. Per germline, CDR1 SGDLS and CDR2 YYNGEE. V was pared by 3 bases and J by 0 bases, with 8 bases between.

The rearrangement uses TRBV5-1 and TRBJ1-6; D is ambiguous. Germline-derived CDR1 and CDR2 are SGHRS and YFSETQ. This CDR3 has 12 residues. Trimming left V 4 bases short and J 7 bases short, with 6 bases between. CDR3 sequence: CASSVDNSPLHF. CDR3 DNA sequence: TGCGCCAGCAGCGTGGACAATTCACCCCTCCACTTT.

V gene TRBV7-9 combines with J gene TRBJ1-2; the D gene is possibly TRBD1 (5 bases). Deletions cut 5 bases from V and 10 bases from J, with 17 bases between. Germline V CDR1 and CDR2: SEHNR, FQNEAQ (reference sequence). The CDR3 consists of 13 residues. CDR3 DNA: TGTGCCAGCAGCCTGGAGGGGCTGGCAATCTACACCTTC. It specifies CASSLEGLAIYTF.

This sequence joins TRBV5-1 and TRBJ1-2; D not certain. The CDR3 runs 13 residues. The germline V gene has CDR1 SGHRS and CDR2 YFSETQ. V was shortened by 1 base and J by 4 bases, with 8 bases between the two germline ends. CDR3 loop: CASSLRPPYGYTF. The CDR3 nucleotides are TGCGCCAGCAGCTTGCGTCCTCCCTATGGCTACACCTTC.

The chain combines TRBV7-3 with TRBJ1-1; weak D call: TRBD1 (6 bases). This CDR3 region has 15 residues. The germline V and J ends were trimmed by 2 bases and 6 bases, with 16 bases remaining between them. CDR1 and CDR2 (germline): SGHTA, FQGTGA. Here the CDR3 reads CASSLEGGEGAEAFF. CDR3 in DNA: TGTGCCAGCAGCTTAGAGGGGGGGGAGGGAGCTGAAGCTTTCTTT.

The CDR3 nucleotides read TGTGCCACCAGCAGAGAAGGTCAGCGGGAGCAAATCTCCTACGAGCAGTACTTC. It is translated as CATSREGQREQISYEQYF. This sequence joins TRBV15 and TRBJ2-7; 8 bases fit TRBD2. This CDR3 spans 18 amino acids. V gave up 0 bases and J gave up 0 bases; unmatched junction bases: 10. Germline V gene data show CDR1 as LNHNV and CDR2 as YYDKDF (reference sequence).

V and J are TRBV5-4 and TRBJ2-5, with 12 nucleotides matching TRBD2. V lost 0 bases and J lost 5; bases outside the gene matches: 2. This CDR3 is built from 15 residues. Germline V CDR1 and CDR2: SGHNT, YYREEE (reference sequence). CDR3 amino acids: CASSLGLAGVETQYF. CDR3 DNA: TGTGCCAGCAGCTTGGGACTAGCGGGGGTCGAGACCCAGTACTTC.